This entry lists 14 T cell receptor beta chains sequenced from one sample in a study of cytomegalovirus exposure and HLA in healthy donors. The PCR employed 60 Vbeta primers together with 13 Jbeta primers. Some clones are missing from TCRdb's copy, which holds only in-frame ones; the method was immunoSEQ multiplex PCR. The repertoire has tens of thousands of clones, approximately 82% of them found once; the top ten carry about 1.9%. The specimen was PBMCs. The source is a man between 18 and 35 years old in good health and CMV-seronegative.

This chain links TRBV4-3 with TRBJ1-2; 8 bases line up with TRBD1. The V segment lost 4 bases and the J segment 6 bases; nucleotides outside the gene matches: 4. Per germline, CDR1 LGHNA and CDR2 YSLEER. The CDR3 runs 13 residues. The CDR3 here is CASSRPGQDGYTF. The CDR3 bases are TGCGCCAGCAGCCGCCCGGGACAGGATGGCTACACCTTC.

The rearrangement joins TRBV30 to TRBJ2-1, with 11 bases that match TRBD2. V shed 5 bases, J shed 4 bases, and the junction held 7 bases outside the gene matches. The germline CDR1 and CDR2 sequences are GTSNPN and SVGIG (reference sequence). This CDR3 contains 15 residues. In DNA, the CDR3 is TGTGCCTGGGGACTAGCGGGCCTAAATTACAATGAGCAGTTCTTC. It encodes CAWGLAGLNYNEQFF.

The genes are TRBV28 and TRBJ1-3, with D unclear. The ends were cut back, 2 bases at V and 2 bases at J, with 10 bases in the middle. This CDR3 has 15 residues. Per germline, CDR1 MDHEN and CDR2 SYDVKM. CDR3 DNA: TGTGCCAGCAGTTTAGGAGAGGTCGCTGGAAACACCATATATTTT. Translation gives CASSLGEVAGNTIYF.

The CDR3 region has the DNA TGCGTCGGCAGCCAAGTTGGGGGACTAGGCAATGAGCAGTTCTTC. Translation: CVGSQVGGLGNEQFF. The V call is TRBV4-3, the J call TRBJ2-1; 8 bases fit TRBD2. The CDR3 covers 15 residues. Germline loops: CDR1 LGHNA, CDR2 YSLEER.

The rearrangement links TRBV5-8 to TRBJ2-2; 9 bases line up with TRBD2. Germline lookup yields CDR1 SGHTS and CDR2 YDEGEE. This CDR3 comprises 15 residues. The junction had 4 bases not matched to a gene; V was cut back by 2 bases and J by 5 bases. This chain's CDR3 is CASSFTSGPTGELFF. Written as DNA, the CDR3 is TGTGCCAGCAGCTTTACTAGCGGGCCTACCGGGGAGCTGTTTTTT. Full variable domain (rest looked up from reference TRBV5-8 and TRBJ2-2): EAGVTQSPTHLIKTRGQQATLRCSPISGHTSVYWYQQALGLGLQFLLWYDEGEERNRGNFPPRFSGRQFPNYSSELNVNALELEDSALYLCASSFTSGPTGELFFGEGSRLTVL.

The chain employs TRBV4-3 and TRBJ1-1; a weak D match, TRBD1 (6 bases). The germline V gene has CDR1 LGHNA and CDR2 YSLEER. The CDR3 has 16 residues. Between the trimmed V and J ends, which lost 2 bases and 3 bases, there was a span of 16 bases. CDR3 in amino acids: CASSQQEGAGDTEAFF. CDR3 in DNA: TGCGCCAGCAGCCAACAAGAGGGAGCAGGGGACACTGAAGCTTTCTTT.

The count of this clone is one. The gene calls are TRBV29-1 and TRBJ2-5; no firm D call. The CDR3 contains 10 residues. CDR1 is SQVTM and CDR2 is ANQGSEA in the germline V gene. V was cut by 4 bases and J by 3 bases, with 3 bases left in between. The CDR3 nucleotides are TGCAGCGTTGCGGAAGAGACCCAGTACTTC. This gives the protein CSVAEETQYF.

The chain uses TRBV10-1 and TRBJ2-1; D perhaps matches TRBD2 (6 bases). The germline CDR1 and CDR2 sequences are WNHNN and SYGVQD (reference sequence). The CDR3 is 15 amino acids. V shed 1 base and J shed 2 bases, with 9 bases lying between them. The CDR3 region has the DNA TGCGCCAGCAGTGAGTGGGCGGGACCCTACAATGAGCAGTTCTTC. Translated: CASSEWAGPYNEQFF.

V is TRBV16 and J is TRBJ1-5; no clear D. Trimming took 4 bases from V and 4 from J, leaving 8 bases between them. Germline CDR1 and CDR2: KGHSY and FQNENV. There are 13 residues in the CDR3. The CDR3 region has the DNA TGTGCCAGCAGCCGGCAGACTAATCAGCCCCAGCATTTT. Amino acids: CASSRQTNQPQHF.

This clone has more than one count but fewer than ten. The chain employs TRBV30 and TRBJ1-1; tentatively, D is TRBD1 (6 bases). The CDR3 is made up of 13 amino acids. The V end lost 5 bases, the J end lost 1 base, and 11 bases lay between the germline ends. Germline values: CDR1 GTSNPN, CDR2 SVGIG (reference sequence). Here the CDR3 DNA reads TGTGCCTGGGAAGGGACACCGAACACTGAAGCTTTCTTT. This gives the protein CAWEGTPNTEAFF.

This clone was counted a single time. A read error may account for a junction end that differs from germline. This chain connects TRBV7-8 to TRBJ2-4, with D possibly being TRBD2 (6 bases). The CDR3 has 17 amino acids. CDR1 is SGHVS, CDR2 FQNEAQ, per germline. The CDR3 is CASSLAIMSQTKNIQYF. CDR3 sequence (DNA): TGTGCCAGCAGCCTAGCGATAATGTCCCAGACCAAAAACATTCAGTACTTC.

This chain connects TRBV9 to TRBJ2-5; 10 bases match TRBD2. CDR3 length equals 16 residues. In germline, CDR1 is SGDLS, CDR2 YYNGEE. The V segment lost 2 bases and the J segment 6 bases; nucleotides outside the gene matches: 10. CDR3 loop: CASSVLAGGLGKTQYF. Written as DNA, the CDR3 is TGTGCCAGCAGCGTGTTAGCGGGGGGTTTAGGAAAGACCCAGTACTTC. Supplemented by reference TRBV9 and TRBJ2-5, the full variable domain reads DSGVTQTPKHLITATGQRVTLRCSPRSGDLSVYWYQQSLDQGLQFLIQYYNGEERAKGNILERFSAQQFPDLHSELNLSSLELGDSALYFCASSVLAGGLGKTQYFGPGTRLLVL.

The V gene is TRBV27, the J gene TRBJ1-2; D might be TRBD1 (5 bases). The V end was cut by 5 bases, the J end by 8 bases, with 18 bases between. CDR1 is MNHEY, CDR2 SMNVEV, per germline (reference sequence). This CDR3 has 14 residues. This chain's CDR3 is CASSRGGGLDGYTF. CDR3 bases: TGTGCCAGCAGTCGGGGGGGAGGGCTTGACGGCTACACCTTC.

This clone was observed a single time. This chain joins TRBV11-2 and TRBJ1-2; 9 nucleotides line up with TRBD1. This CDR3 region has 16 residues. The germline V gene encodes CDR1 SGHAT and CDR2 FQNNGV. J was trimmed by 3 bases and V by 4 bases; bases with no gene match: 9. CDR3 DNA: TGTGCCAGCAGCTCCCTGAGACAGGGGGATGACTATGGCTACACCTTC. Residues: CASSSLRQGDDYGYTF.